Listed below are T cell receptor beta chains from one sample, sequenced in a study of identical twins. MiXCR was run by TCRdb on the 5' RACE reads, yielding one entry per CDR3 protein. The sample lists 700,000 or so distinct CDR3 sequences; 21% were seen once. The sample was also reused in another study, on T cells expressing NK-cell markers.

Sequences were obtained from PBMCs. The source is a woman aged 18-29 years in good health. CDR3s include the opening cysteine and the closing phenylalanine or tryptophan. Each record gives: D gene, J gene, V gene, clone size, CDR3 protein, CDR3 DNA. A D gene is named only where the DNA matches it firmly. The size entry is marked missing in some rows and otherwise reads once, few, many or a size class.

>NA|TRBJ2-3|TRBV2|once
CASSPGSLRTDTQYF
TGTGCCAGCAGTCCGGGAAGCCTCCGCACAGATACGCAGTATTTT
>NA|TRBJ2-1|TRBV15|NA
CATSPHPGNPYNEQFF
TGTGCCACCAGCCCTCACCCCGGAAATCCCTACAATGAGCAGTTCTTC
>NA|TRBJ2-6|TRBV4-3|NA
CASSHRPPGANVLTF
TGCGCCAGCAGCCATCGGCCGCCTGGGGCCAACGTCCTGACTTTC
>NA|TRBJ2-3|TRBV5-1|NA
CASSLTATSTDTQYF
TGCGCCAGCAGCTTGACAGCGACTAGCACAGATACGCAGTATTTT
>NA|TRBJ2-5|TRBV11-2|few
CASSSIGRQETQYF
TGTGCCAGCAGCTCCATCGGCCGCCAAGAGACCCAGTACTTC
>NA|TRBJ2-5|TRBV5-1|many
CASSLVTDQETQYF
TGCGCCAGCAGCTTGGTAACGGACCAAGAGACCCAGTACTTC
>NA|TRBJ2-7|TRBV20-1|NA
CSARDLLTPSSYEQYF
TGCAGTGCTAGAGATCTCCTGACACCCAGCTCCTACGAGCAGTACTTC
>TRBD1|TRBJ2-1|TRBV11-1|NA
CASSEWTGGIGGGSYNEQFF
TGTGCCAGCAGCGAGTGGACAGGGGGTATAGGGGGAGGCTCCTACAATGAGCAGTTCTTC
>NA|TRBJ2-2|TRBV9|few
CASSVGPPANTGELFF
TGTGCCAGCAGCGTAGGGCCGCCCGCGAACACCGGGGAGCTGTTTTTT
>NA|TRBJ1-4|TRBV12-3/TRBV12-4|many
CASSLGGGTQVNEKLFF
TGTGCCAGCAGCTTGGGTGGGGGTACCCAGGTTAATGAAAAACTGTTTTTT
>TRBD2|TRBJ2-1|TRBV10-3|few
CAIALAGGHNEQFF
TGTGCCATCGCGCTAGCGGGGGGGCACAATGAGCAGTTCTTC
>NA|TRBJ1-2|TRBV6-5|many
CASSYSRGNPYGYTF
TGTGCCAGCAGTTACTCGAGGGGGAACCCCTATGGCTACACCTTC
>TRBD2|TRBJ2-1|TRBV5-5|few
CASSRGGATGYNEQFF
TGTGCCAGCAGTCGGGGGGGGGCCACTGGGTACAATGAGCAGTTCTTC
>TRBD1|TRBJ2-7|TRBV20-1|few
CSAATGTGNYEQYF
TGCAGTGCGGCGACCGGGACAGGGAACTACGAGCAGTACTTC
>TRBD2|TRBJ2-1|TRBV7-2|NA
CASSFRGRPPYNEQFF
TGTGCCAGCAGCTTTCGCGGGAGGCCCCCCTACAATGAGCAGTTCTTC
>TRBD2|TRBJ2-3|TRBV5-1|NA
CASSQSGGAGDTQYF
TGCGCCAGCAGCCAGAGCGGGGGGGCCGGAGATACGCAGTATTTT
>NA|TRBJ2-7|TRBV7-2|few
CASSLGGRTLRLGEQYF
TGTGCCAGCAGCTTAGGGGGCAGGACTTTACGGCTCGGCGAGCAGTACTTC
>NA|TRBJ1-1|TRBV2|NA
CASNGPGANTEAFF
TGTGCCAGCAATGGTCCGGGGGCGAACACTGAAGCTTTCTTT
>TRBD2|TRBJ2-7|TRBV6-1|NA
CASTPRTSAHEQYF
TGTGCCAGCACTCCAAGGACTAGCGCCCACGAGCAGTACTTC
>NA|TRBJ2-5|TRBV7-9|NA
CASSLDRQGGGGETQYF
TGTGCCAGCAGCTTGGATAGGCAGGGAGGAGGTGGAGAGACCCAGTACTTC
>TRBD1|TRBJ1-6|TRBV9|few
CASSSGQGTPLHF
TGTGCCAGCAGCAGTGGACAGGGAACACCCCTCCACTTT
>TRBD2|TRBJ2-1|TRBV7-3|few
CASSSGGTSKVRPFF
TGTGCCAGCAGCTCCGGGGGGACTAGCAAGGTTAGGCCGTTCTTC
>TRBD1|TRBJ1-2|TRBV20-1|NA
CSSRARGGTSGYTF
TGCAGTTCTAGAGCCAGGGGGGGTACTTCGGGCTACACCTTC
>NA|TRBJ2-1|TRBV3-1|NA
CASSQAIPRGRSYNEQFF
TGTGCCAGCAGCCAAGCGATCCCCCGCGGACGCTCCTACAATGAGCAGTTCTTC
>TRBD1|TRBJ2-7|TRBV7-9|few
CASGPMTGEWYEQYF
TGTGCCAGCGGACCGATGACAGGGGAGTGGTACGAGCAGTACTTC
>TRBD2|TRBJ2-7|TRBV29-1|many
CSVTSASYEQYF
TGCAGCGTGACTAGCGCCTCCTACGAGCAGTACTTC
>NA|TRBJ2-7|TRBV10-3|NA
CAISESGGGISHEQYF
TGTGCCATCAGTGAGTCAGGAGGGGGAATCTCCCACGAGCAGTACTTC
>TRBD1|TRBJ1-2|TRBV12-3/TRBV12-4|few
CASSFDRVGGYTF
TGTGCCAGCAGTTTCGACAGGGTCGGGGGCTACACCTTC
>NA|TRBJ2-5|TRBV7-9|many
CASSLNSQGETQYF
TGTGCCAGCAGCTTAAATAGCCAGGGCGAGACCCAGTACTTC
>TRBD2|TRBJ2-1|TRBV5-1|few
CASTRTSGYDEQFF
TGCGCCAGCACCCGGACTAGCGGTTACGATGAGCAGTTCTTC
>NA|TRBJ2-7|TRBV6-5|few
CASSYEGYEQYF
TGTGCCAGCAGTTACGAGGGCTACGAGCAGTACTTC
>NA|TRBJ2-3|TRBV20-1|few
CSARDRGRSTDTQYF
TGCAGTGCTAGAGATCGGGGAAGGTCGACAGATACGCAGTATTTT
>NA|TRBJ1-1|TRBV3-1|few
CASSQEGYSQAFF
TGTGCCAGCAGCCAAGAAGGGTACAGCCAAGCTTTCTTT
>NA|TRBJ1-1|TRBV5-1|many
CASSLWRGAAFF
TGCGCCAGCAGCTTGTGGCGTGGCGCCGCTTTCTTT
>NA|TRBJ2-1|TRBV7-9|few
CASLGPSGNEQFF
TGTGCCAGCTTGGGCCCTTCGGGGAATGAGCAGTTCTTC
>TRBD1|TRBJ2-7|TRBV6-5|NA
CASSYLPADRDTYEQYF
TGTGCCAGCAGTTACTTGCCGGCGGACAGGGACACCTACGAGCAGTACTTC
>NA|TRBJ2-3|TRBV7-2|NA
CASSFRVTDTQYF
TGTGCCAGCAGCTTCAGGGTAACAGATACGCAGTATTTT
>NA|TRBJ2-1|TRBV4-3|NA
CASSQVSSSHNEQFF
TGCGCCAGCAGCCAAGTGTCCAGTTCCCACAATGAGCAGTTCTTC
>TRBD2|TRBJ2-1|TRBV5-1|NA
CASSFTSGRNNEQFF
TGCGCCAGCAGCTTTACTAGCGGGAGGAACAATGAGCAGTTCTTC
>NA|TRBJ1-3|TRBV25-1|NA
CAVSSGNTIYF
TGTGCCGTATCGAGTGGAAACACCATATATTTT
>NA|TRBJ2-3|TRBV11-2|NA
CASSLVSYRDTQYF
TGTGCCAGCAGCTTAGTCTCTTACCGGGATACGCAGTATTTT
>NA|TRBJ1-2|TRBV10-3|many
CAIRPGSGDNYGYTF
TGTGCCATCAGGCCCGGGTCAGGGGATAACTATGGCTACACCTTC